A single sample is the source of the 18 T cell receptor beta chains below, sequenced in a study of cytomegalovirus exposure and HLA in healthy donors. The PCR contained 60 Vbeta and 13 Jbeta primers. Produced via immunoSEQ multiplex PCR; TCRdb's table is partial and in-frame only. The repertoire holds more than 110,000 clones, with about three quarters as singletons. Sample: PBMCs. Receptor source: a woman between 40 and 50 years old in good health and CMV-seronegative.

For this clone: One end of the junction fails to match germline, which may point to a read error. The chain joins TRBV2 to TRBJ2-6; D may be TRBD2 (5 bases). Looked up from germline, CDR1 is SNHLY and CDR2 is FYNNEI. The CDR3 totals 17 residues. The CDR3 spells CASGESRAPSRANVLTF. CDR3 sequence (DNA): TGTGCCAGCGGTGAATCGAGGGCCCCGTCGAGGGCCAACGTCCTGACTTTC.

The rearrangement uses TRBV4-1 and TRBJ2-3, with TRBD2 identical over 12 bases. This CDR3 has 20 residues. Trimming at V came to 4 bases and at J to 2 bases, leaving 16 bases not matched to a gene. Per germline, CDR1 MGHRA and CDR2 YSYEKL. The CDR3 loop reads CASSPGGAFTSGGHTDTQYF. The CDR3 DNA sequence: TGCGCCAGCAGCCCAGGCGGGGCCTTTACTAGCGGGGGGCACACAGATACGCAGTATTTT.

With regard to this clone: This sample also contains other DNA sequences that code for the same CDR3. The chain has TRBV6-5 and TRBJ1-2; perhaps TRBD1 as D (6 bases). V lost 5 bases and J lost 5, with 12 bases in between. This CDR3 comprises 13 residues. Germline V gene data show CDR1 as MNHEY and CDR2 as SVGAGI. The CDR3 region is CASSPGTKYGYTF. The CDR3 DNA reads as TGTGCCAGCAGTCCCGGGACAAAATATGGCTACACCTTC.

The chain couples TRBV6-5 to TRBJ2-7; 11 nucleotides line up with TRBD1. J lost 2 bases, V lost 2 bases, and 2 bases had no gene match. CDR1 and CDR2 (germline): MNHEY, SVGAGI. The CDR3 spans 15 residues. This CDR3 is CASSYRTGGPYEQYF. The CDR3 region has the DNA TGTGCCAGCAGTTACCGGACAGGGGGCCCCTACGAGCAGTACTTC.

On this clone itself: At one boundary the junction diverges from the germline segment, which might be a read error. The chain combines TRBV6-1 with TRBJ1-2; D unresolved. Per the germline V gene, CDR1 is MNHNS and CDR2 is SASEGT. This CDR3 region has 13 residues. The DNA of the CDR3 is TGTGCCAGCAGTGAAGCGCTTCACACGCCGGGAAGGTTC. Its protein product is CASSEALHTPGRF.

The rearrangement uses TRBV6-4 and TRBJ2-1; D is possibly TRBD2 (5 bases). V was shortened by 0 bases and J by 9 bases, with 12 bases between the two germline ends. CDR1 and CDR2 (germline): MRHNA, SNTAGT. This CDR3 is built from 14 residues. CDR3 sequence reads: CASSDSDLSAEQFF. DNA of the CDR3: TGTGCCAGCAGTGACTCGGACTTATCAGCTGAGCAGTTCTTC.

The chain links TRBV2 to TRBJ1-4, with a possible D match to TRBD1 (5 bases). V was clipped by 1 base and J by 13 bases, with 10 bases between them. The length of the CDR3 is 12 residues. Germline lookup yields CDR1 SNHLY and CDR2 FYNNEI. This chain's CDR3 is CASSEVDRVLFF. DNA for the CDR3: TGTGCCAGCAGTGAAGTAGACAGAGTACTGTTTTTT. The whole variable domain, filled in from reference TRBV2 and TRBJ1-4, reads EPEVTQTPSHQVTQMGQEVILRCVPISNHLYFYWYRQILGQKVEFLVSFYNNEISEKSEIFDDQFSVERPDGSNFTLKIRSTKLEDSAMYFCASSEVDRVLFFGSGTQLSVL.

The chain has TRBV9 and TRBJ1-6, with a weak D call TRBD1 (6 bases). Germline CDR1 and CDR2: SGDLS and YYNGEE. The CDR3 is 14 amino acids. V was clipped by 4 bases and J by 9 bases, with 14 bases between them. This chain's CDR3 is CASSTSGVGSPLHF. CDR3 nucleotides: TGTGCCAGCAGCACTTCAGGGGTAGGTTCACCCCTCCACTTT.

This rearrangement joins TRBV5-6 to TRBJ1-1, with no clear D. The V and J ends lost 0 bases and 1 base respectively, with 10 bases between them. The germline V gene encodes CDR1 SGHDT and CDR2 YYEEEE. The CDR3 is 15 residues long. CDR3 nucleotide sequence: TGTGCCAGCAGCTTGGACAGTATCCCGAACACTGAAGCTTTCTTT. Translation gives CASSLDSIPNTEAFF.

V is TRBV5-1 and J is TRBJ2-1, with D maybe TRBD2 (6 bases). The germline gives CDR1 SGHRS, CDR2 YFSETQ. V was trimmed by 2 bases and J by 2 bases, leaving 8 bases between them. This CDR3 spans 14 amino acids. The CDR3 is CASSLTGAYNEQFF. CDR3 DNA sequence: TGCGCCAGCAGCTTAACGGGGGCCTACAATGAGCAGTTCTTC. The full variable domain, in which reference TRBV5-1 and TRBJ2-1 provide the parts outside the CDR3, is KAGVTQTPRYLIKTRGQQVTLSCSPISGHRSVSWYQQTPGQGLQFLFEYFSETQRNKGNFPGRFSGRQFSNSRSEMNVSTLELGDSALYLCASSLTGAYNEQFFGPGTRLTVL.

The chain joins TRBV25-1 to TRBJ2-2; D call uncertain. The germline V gene encodes CDR1 MGHDK and CDR2 SYGVNS. Between the trimmed V and J ends, which lost 2 bases and 7 bases, there was a span of 11 bases. The CDR3 runs to 14 residues. As DNA, the CDR3 is TGTGCCAGCAGTGAACCCTTAGCAGTCGGGGAGCTGTTTTTT. This sequence encodes CASSEPLAVGELFF. Combining the CDR3 with reference TRBV25-1 and TRBJ2-2 gives the whole variable domain EADIYQTPRYLVIGTGKKITLECSQTMGHDKMYWYQQDPGMELHLIHYSYGVNSTEKGDLSSESTVSRIRTEHFPLTLESARPSHTSQYLCASSEPLAVGELFFGEGSRLTVL.

This clone has just a few counts. This CDR3 reads CASSLDLATAGELFF. CDR3 bases: TGCGCCAGCAGCTTGGATCTAGCAACAGCCGGGGAGCTGTTTTTT. The chain is built from TRBV5-1 and TRBJ2-2, with D tentatively TRBD2 (5 bases). The length of the CDR3 is 15 residues. The germline V gene encodes CDR1 SGHRS and CDR2 YFSETQ. Trimming took 0 bases from V and 6 from J, leaving 12 bases between them.

J is TRBJ1-2 and V is TRBV2, with D unclear. This CDR3 contains 10 residues. Germline CDR1 is SNHLY and CDR2 is FYNNEI. The V end lost 10 bases, the J end lost 6 bases, and 9 bases lay between the germline ends. The DNA of the CDR3 is TGTGCCAACTTCGTGGATGGCTACACCTTC. Its protein product is CANFVDGYTF.

The J gene is TRBJ2-2, the V gene TRBV5-6, with 8 bases that match TRBD2. Losses at the gene ends were 4 bases for V and 5 bases for J; bases not matched to a gene: 7. Germline V gene sequence: CDR1 SGHDT, CDR2 YYEEEE. The CDR3 length is 15 residues. In DNA, the CDR3 is TGTGCCAGCAGCCCACGGGGACTAGAAACCGGGGAGCTGTTTTTT. It yields the protein CASSPRGLETGELFF.

The chain is built from TRBV5-6 and TRBJ2-5; D is ambiguous. This CDR3 contains 14 residues. Germline-derived CDR1 and CDR2 are SGHDT and YYEEEE. V was trimmed by 4 bases and J by 0 bases, leaving 10 bases between them. CDR3 loop: CASSVTEYQETQYF. DNA for the CDR3: TGTGCCAGCAGCGTAACAGAGTACCAAGAGACCCAGTACTTC. The complete variable domain, with remaining parts taken from reference TRBV5-6 and TRBJ2-5, reads DAGVTQSPTHLIKTRGQQVTLRCSPKSGHDTVSWYQQALGQGPQFIFQYYEEEERQRGNFPDRFSGHQFPNYSSELNVNALLLGDSALYLCASSVTEYQETQYFGPGTRLLVL.

This clone turned up a few times. V is TRBV7-2 and J is TRBJ1-4; no clear D. V dropped 5 bases and J dropped 7 bases, with 5 bases sitting between them. From germline, CDR1 is SGHTA and CDR2 FQGNSA. The CDR3 consists of 11 residues. CDR3 sequence: CASSRGEKLFF. CDR3 nucleotide sequence: TGTGCCAGCAGCCGGGGTGAAAAACTGTTTTTT.

The chain couples TRBV19 to TRBJ2-6, with 7 bases lining up with TRBD1. This CDR3 has 18 residues. Germline assignment: CDR1 LNHDA and CDR2 SQIVND (reference sequence). Trimming took 4 bases from V and 0 from J; bases not matched to a gene: 9. The CDR3 region has the DNA TGTGCCAGTAGTAACCTGACAGGGTCCCTCTCTGGGGCCAACGTCCTGACTTTC. Translation gives CASSNLTGSLSGANVLTF.

This chain connects TRBV19 to TRBJ1-5, with a possible D match to TRBD1 (5 bases). CDR1 LNHDA and CDR2 SQIVND come from the germline V gene (reference sequence). Trimming pared 5 bases from V and 3 bases from J, leaving 11 bases between. The CDR3 is made up of 14 amino acids. CDR3 sequence (DNA): TGTGCCAGTAGTTACAGGAGAATCAATCAGCCCCAGCATTTT. Protein: CASSYRRINQPQHF.